This T cell receptor beta chain was profiled in a study of memory CD4+ T cells and cytomegalovirus serostatus. Single viable CD3+CD4+CD8-CD45RO+ cells were sorted as the memory CD4+ T cells. TCRdb's table, derived via immunoSEQ multiplex PCR, lists solely in-frame clones and lacks some. Among 50,000 or so clones listed, under 90% were seen once. The CDR3 extends over 14 amino acids. The germline V gene has CDR1 SGHNT and CDR2 YYREEE (reference sequence). With V trimmed by 1 base and J by 3 bases, 0 bases remained unmatched. This sequence originates from an adult in good health and CMV-seronegative. Sequencing was done on a sample of memory CD4+ T cells from blood. V and J are TRBV5-4 and TRBJ2-5, with 10 positions matching TRBD2. The CDR3 DNA is TGTGCCAGCAGCTTGACTAGCGGGGAAGAGACCCAGTACTTC. As protein: CASSLTSGEETQYF.